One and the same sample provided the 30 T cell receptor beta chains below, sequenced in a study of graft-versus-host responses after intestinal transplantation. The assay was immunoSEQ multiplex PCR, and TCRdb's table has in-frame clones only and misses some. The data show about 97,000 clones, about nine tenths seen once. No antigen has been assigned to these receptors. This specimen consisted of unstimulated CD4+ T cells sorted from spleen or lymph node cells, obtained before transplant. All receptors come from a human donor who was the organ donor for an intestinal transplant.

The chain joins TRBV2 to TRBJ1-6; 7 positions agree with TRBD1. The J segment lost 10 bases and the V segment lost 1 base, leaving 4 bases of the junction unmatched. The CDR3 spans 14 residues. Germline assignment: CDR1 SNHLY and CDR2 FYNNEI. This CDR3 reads CASSEDRGGSPLHF. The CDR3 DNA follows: TGTGCCAGCAGTGAAGACAGGGGAGGCTCACCCCTCCACTTT.

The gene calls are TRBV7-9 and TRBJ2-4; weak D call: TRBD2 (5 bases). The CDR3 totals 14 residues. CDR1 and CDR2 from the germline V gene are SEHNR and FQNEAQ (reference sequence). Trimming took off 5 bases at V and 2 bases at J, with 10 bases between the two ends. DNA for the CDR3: TGTGCCAGCAGCCCAGACTATTCCAAAAACATTCAGTACTTC. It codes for CASSPDYSKNIQYF.

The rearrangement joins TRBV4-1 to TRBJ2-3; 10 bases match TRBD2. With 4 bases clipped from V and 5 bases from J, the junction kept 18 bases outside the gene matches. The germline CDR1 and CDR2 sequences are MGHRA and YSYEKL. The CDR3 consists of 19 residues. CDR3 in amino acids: CASSLVEAGSGGPLDTQYF. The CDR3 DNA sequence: TGCGCCAGCAGCCTTGTGGAAGCAGGTAGCGGGGGGCCTTTAGATACGCAGTATTTT.

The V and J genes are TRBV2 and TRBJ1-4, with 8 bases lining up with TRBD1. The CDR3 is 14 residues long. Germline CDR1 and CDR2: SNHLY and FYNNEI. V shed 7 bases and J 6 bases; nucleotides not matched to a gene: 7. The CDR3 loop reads CASNSDRGYEKLFF. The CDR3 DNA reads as TGTGCCAGCAATTCCGACAGGGGCTATGAAAAACTGTTTTTT.

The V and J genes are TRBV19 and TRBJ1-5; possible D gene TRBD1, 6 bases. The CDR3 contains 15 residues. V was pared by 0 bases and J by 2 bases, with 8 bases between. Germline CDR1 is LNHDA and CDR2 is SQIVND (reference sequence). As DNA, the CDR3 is TGTGCCAGTAGTATAGACAGGGGCCGCAATCAGCCCCAGCATTTT. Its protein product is CASSIDRGRNQPQHF. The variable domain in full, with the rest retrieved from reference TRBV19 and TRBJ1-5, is DGGITQSPKYLFRKEGQNVTLSCEQNLNHDAMYWYRQDPGQGLRLIYYSQIVNDFQKGDIAEGYSVSREKKESFPLTVTSAQKNPTAFYLCASSIDRGRNQPQHFGDGTRLSIL.

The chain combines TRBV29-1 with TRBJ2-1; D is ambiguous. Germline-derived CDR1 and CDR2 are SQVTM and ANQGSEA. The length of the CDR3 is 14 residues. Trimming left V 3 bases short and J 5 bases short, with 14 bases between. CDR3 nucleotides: TGCAGCGTTGATAGCCTACCTATCGACAATGAGCAGTTCTTC. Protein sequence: CSVDSLPIDNEQFF.

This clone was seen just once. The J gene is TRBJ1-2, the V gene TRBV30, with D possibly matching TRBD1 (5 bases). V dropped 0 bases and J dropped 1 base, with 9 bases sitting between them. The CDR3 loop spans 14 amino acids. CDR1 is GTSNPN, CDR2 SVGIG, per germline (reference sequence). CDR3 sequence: CAWSVPGINYGYTF. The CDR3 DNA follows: TGTGCCTGGAGTGTACCAGGGATTAACTATGGCTACACCTTC.

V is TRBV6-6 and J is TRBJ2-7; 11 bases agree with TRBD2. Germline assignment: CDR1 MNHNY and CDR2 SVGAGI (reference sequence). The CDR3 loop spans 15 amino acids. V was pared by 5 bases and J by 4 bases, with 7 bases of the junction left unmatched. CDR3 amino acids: CASSDNSGGAYEQYF. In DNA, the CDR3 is TGTGCCAGCAGTGACAATAGCGGGGGGGCTTACGAGCAGTACTTC.

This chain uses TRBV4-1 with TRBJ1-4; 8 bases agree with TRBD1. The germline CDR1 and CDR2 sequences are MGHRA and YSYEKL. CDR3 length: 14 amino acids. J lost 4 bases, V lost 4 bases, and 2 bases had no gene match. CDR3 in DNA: TGCGCCAGCAGCCTGACAGGGGTTAATGAAAAACTGTTTTTT. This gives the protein CASSLTGVNEKLFF.

The CDR3 region is CAWSVSPGYEQYF. The CDR3 nucleotides read TGTGCCTGGAGTGTAAGTCCCGGGTACGAGCAGTACTTC. This chain connects TRBV30 to TRBJ2-7; D ambiguous. The CDR3 is 13 residues long. The V end was cut by 0 bases, the J end by 4 bases, with 10 bases between. Germline lookup yields CDR1 GTSNPN and CDR2 SVGIG (reference sequence).

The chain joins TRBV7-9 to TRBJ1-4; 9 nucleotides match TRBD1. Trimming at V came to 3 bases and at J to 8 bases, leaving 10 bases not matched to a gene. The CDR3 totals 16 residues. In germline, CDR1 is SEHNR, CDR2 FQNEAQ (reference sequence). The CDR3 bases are TGTGCCAGCAGCTTTGGCCGGACAGGGGTCAACGAAAAACTGTTTTTT. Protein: CASSFGRTGVNEKLFF.

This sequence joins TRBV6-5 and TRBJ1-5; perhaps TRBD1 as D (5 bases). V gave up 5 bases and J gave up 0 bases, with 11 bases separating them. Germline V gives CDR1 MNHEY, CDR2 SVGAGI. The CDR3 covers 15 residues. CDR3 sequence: CASSQTGVSNQPQHF. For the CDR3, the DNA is TGTGCCAGCAGTCAAACGGGGGTTAGCAATCAGCCCCAGCATTTT.

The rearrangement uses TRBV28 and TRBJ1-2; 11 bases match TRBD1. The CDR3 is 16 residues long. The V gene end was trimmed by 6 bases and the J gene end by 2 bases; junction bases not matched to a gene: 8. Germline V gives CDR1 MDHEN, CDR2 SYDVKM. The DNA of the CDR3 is TGTGCCAGCAGATCAAACCGGGACAGGGGGAACTATGGCTACACCTTC. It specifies CASRSNRDRGNYGYTF.

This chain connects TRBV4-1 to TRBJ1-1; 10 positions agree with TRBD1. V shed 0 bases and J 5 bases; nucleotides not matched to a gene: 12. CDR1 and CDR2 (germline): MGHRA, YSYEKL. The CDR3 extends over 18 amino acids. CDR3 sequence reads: CASSQDSLGQGLGTEAFF. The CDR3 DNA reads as TGCGCCAGCAGCCAAGACTCCCTGGGACAGGGGTTAGGAACTGAAGCTTTCTTT.

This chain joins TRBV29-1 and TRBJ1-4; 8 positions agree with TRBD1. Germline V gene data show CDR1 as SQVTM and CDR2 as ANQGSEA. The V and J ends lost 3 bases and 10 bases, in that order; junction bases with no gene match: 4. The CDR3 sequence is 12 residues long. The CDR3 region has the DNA TGCAGCGTTGAGGACAGGGAAGTAAAACTGTTTTTT. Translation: CSVEDREVKLFF.

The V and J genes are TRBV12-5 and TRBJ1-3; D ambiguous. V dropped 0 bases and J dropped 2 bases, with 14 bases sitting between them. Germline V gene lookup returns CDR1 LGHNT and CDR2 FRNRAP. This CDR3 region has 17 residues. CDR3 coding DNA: TGTGCTAGTGGTTTGGTACCCGCGGAGGTAGCTGGAAACACCATATATTTT. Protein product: CASGLVPAEVAGNTIYF.

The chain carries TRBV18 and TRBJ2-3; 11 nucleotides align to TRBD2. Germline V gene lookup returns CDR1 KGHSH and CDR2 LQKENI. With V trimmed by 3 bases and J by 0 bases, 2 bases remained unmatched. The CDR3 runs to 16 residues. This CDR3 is CASSPRLAGSTDTQYF. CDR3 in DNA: TGTGCCAGCTCACCGAGACTAGCGGGGAGCACAGATACGCAGTATTTT.

The CDR3 sequence: CASREAGDSPLHF. The CDR3, as DNA: TGTGCCAGCCGCGAGGCAGGGGACTCACCCCTCCACTTT. This chain connects TRBV6-4 to TRBJ1-6; a weak D match, TRBD1 (6 bases). Germline V gene sequence: CDR1 MRHNA, CDR2 SNTAGT. Trimming took off 8 bases at V and 10 bases at J, with 15 bases between the two ends. This CDR3 is built from 13 residues.

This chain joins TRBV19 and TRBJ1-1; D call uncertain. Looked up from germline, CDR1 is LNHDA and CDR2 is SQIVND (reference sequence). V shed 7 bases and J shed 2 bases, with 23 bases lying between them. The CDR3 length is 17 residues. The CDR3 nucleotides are TGTGCCAGTACCCCCTGGATCGGCGGAGAACTAAACACTGAAGCTTTCTTT. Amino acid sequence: CASTPWIGGELNTEAFF.

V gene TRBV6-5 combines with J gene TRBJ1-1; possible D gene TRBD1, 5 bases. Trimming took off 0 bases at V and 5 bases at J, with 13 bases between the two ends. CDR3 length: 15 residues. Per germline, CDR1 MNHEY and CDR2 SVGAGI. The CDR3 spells CASSYSLQGRTEAFF. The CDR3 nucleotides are TGTGCCAGCAGTTACTCGTTGCAGGGTAGGACTGAAGCTTTCTTT.

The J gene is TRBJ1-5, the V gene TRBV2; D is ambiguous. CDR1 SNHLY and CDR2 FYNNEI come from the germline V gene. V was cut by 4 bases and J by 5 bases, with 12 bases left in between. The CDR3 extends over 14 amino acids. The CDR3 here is CASSAEGRDQPQHF. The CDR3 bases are TGTGCCAGCAGTGCCGAGGGCAGAGATCAGCCCCAGCATTTT.

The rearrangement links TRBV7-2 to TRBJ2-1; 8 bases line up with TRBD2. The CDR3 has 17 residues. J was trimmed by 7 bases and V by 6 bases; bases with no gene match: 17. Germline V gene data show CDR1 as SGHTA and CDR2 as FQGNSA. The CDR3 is CASSPRAGSGGVNEQFF. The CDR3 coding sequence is TGTGCCAGCAGTCCCAGGGCGGGAAGCGGGGGAGTGAATGAGCAGTTCTTC. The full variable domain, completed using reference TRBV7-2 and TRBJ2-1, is GAGVSQSPSNKVTEKGKDVELRCDPISGHTALYWYRQSLGQGLEFLIYFQGNSAPDKSGLPSDRFSAERTGGSVSTLTIQRTQQEDSAVYLCASSPRAGSGGVNEQFFGPGTRLTVL.

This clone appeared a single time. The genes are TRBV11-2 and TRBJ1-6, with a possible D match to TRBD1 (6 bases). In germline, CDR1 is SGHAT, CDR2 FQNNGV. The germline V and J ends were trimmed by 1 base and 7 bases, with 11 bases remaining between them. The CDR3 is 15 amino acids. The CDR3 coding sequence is TGTGCCAGCAGCTTAGCTCCAGGGGACAATTCACCCCTCCACTTT. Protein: CASSLAPGDNSPLHF. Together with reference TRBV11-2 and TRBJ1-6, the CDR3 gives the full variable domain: EAGVAQSPRYKIIEKRQSVAFWCNPISGHATLYWYQQILGQGPKLLIQFQNNGVVDDSQLPKDRFSAERLKGVDSTLKIQPAKLEDSAVYLCASSLAPGDNSPLHFGNGTRLTVT.

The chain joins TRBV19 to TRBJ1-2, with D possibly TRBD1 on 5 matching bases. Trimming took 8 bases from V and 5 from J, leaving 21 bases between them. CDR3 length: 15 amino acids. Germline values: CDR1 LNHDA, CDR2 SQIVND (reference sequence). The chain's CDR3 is CASSNGGSPTYGYTF. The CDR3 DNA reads TGTGCCAGTTCAAACGGGGGATCTCCCACATATGGCTACACCTTC.

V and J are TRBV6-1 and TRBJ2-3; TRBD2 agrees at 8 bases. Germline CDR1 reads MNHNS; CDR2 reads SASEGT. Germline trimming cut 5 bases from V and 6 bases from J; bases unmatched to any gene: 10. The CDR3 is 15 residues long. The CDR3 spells CASSPTGGPSDTQYF. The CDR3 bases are TGTGCCAGCAGTCCAACGGGGGGGCCCTCCGATACGCAGTATTTT.

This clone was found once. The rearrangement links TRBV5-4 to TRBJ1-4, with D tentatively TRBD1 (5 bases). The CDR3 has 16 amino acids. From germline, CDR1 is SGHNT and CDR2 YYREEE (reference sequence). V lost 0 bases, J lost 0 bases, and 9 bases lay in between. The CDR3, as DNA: TGTGCCAGCAGCTTGGGCGACAGAGCAACTAATGAAAAACTGTTTTTT. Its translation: CASSLGDRATNEKLFF.

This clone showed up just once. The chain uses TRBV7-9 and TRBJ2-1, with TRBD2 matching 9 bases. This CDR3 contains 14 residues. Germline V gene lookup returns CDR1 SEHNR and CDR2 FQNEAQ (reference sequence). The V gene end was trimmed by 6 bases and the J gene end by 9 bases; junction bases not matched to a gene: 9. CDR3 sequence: CASSRRGGVGEQFF. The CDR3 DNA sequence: TGTGCCAGCAGTAGGCGGGGGGGAGTAGGTGAGCAGTTCTTC.

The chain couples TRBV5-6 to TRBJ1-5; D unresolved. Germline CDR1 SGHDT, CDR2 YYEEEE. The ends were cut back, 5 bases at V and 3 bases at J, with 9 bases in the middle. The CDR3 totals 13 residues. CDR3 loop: CASSRGYNQPQHF. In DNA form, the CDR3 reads TGTGCCAGCAGTCGGGGTTACAATCAGCCCCAGCATTTT.

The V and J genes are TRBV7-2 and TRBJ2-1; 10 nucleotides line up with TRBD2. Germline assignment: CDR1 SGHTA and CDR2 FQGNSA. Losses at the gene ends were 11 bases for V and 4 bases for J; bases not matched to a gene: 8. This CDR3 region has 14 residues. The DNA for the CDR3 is TGTGCCGTCAGTGGACTAGCGGTGTACAATGAGCAGTTCTTC. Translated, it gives CAVSGLAVYNEQFF.

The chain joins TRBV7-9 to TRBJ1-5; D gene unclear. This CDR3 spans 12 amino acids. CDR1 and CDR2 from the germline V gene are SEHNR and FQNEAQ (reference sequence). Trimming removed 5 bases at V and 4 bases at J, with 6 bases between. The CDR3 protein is CASSLLNQPQHF. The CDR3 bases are TGTGCCAGCAGCCTATTGAATCAGCCCCAGCATTTT.